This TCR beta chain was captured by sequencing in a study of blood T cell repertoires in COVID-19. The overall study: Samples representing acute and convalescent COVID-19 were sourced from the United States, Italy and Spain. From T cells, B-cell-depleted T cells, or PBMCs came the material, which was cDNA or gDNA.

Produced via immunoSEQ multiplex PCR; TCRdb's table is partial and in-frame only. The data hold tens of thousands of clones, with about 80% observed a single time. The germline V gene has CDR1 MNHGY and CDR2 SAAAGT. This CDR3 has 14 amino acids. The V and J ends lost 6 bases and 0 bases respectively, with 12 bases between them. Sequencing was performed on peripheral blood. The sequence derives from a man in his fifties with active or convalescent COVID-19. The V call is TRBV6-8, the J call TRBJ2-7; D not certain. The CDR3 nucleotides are TGTGCCAGCAGCTTTGAAGAGAGCTCCTACGAGCAGTACTTC. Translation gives CASSFEESSYEQYF.